This is a list of T cell receptor beta chains from one sample in a study of OX40 agonist ivuxolimab in advanced cancers. Some clones are missing from TCRdb's copy, which holds only in-frame ones; the method was immunoSEQ multiplex PCR. The data show about 19,000 clones, roughly three quarters seen once. The sample here was CD4+ or CD8+ T cells sorted from blood, taken in a trial of the OX40 agonist ivuxolimab. These receptors originate from an adult with an advanced solid tumor such as melanoma, head and neck, liver or kidney cancer. Both conserved end residues are trimmed from each CDR3.

v_call,cdr3_aa
TRBV28,ASRKLAAYSYEQY
TRBV2,ASSGSGLTLSGANVLT
TRBV7-9,ASSLPRLAGGRTRETQY
TRBV6-1,ASSGQGNIQY
TRBV4-3,ASSQDESSGNTIY
TRBV4-3,ASSQVVGTPANYGYT
TRBV11-2,ASSSLGDIPYEQY
TRBV11-2,ASSLGPGSEQF
TRBV28,ASSPPQGYEQY
TRBV18,ASSPSERGAFEQF
TRBV7-2,ASSPVEWGGINEQF
TRBV27,ASSSGLVLVRPKGYEQF
TRBV19,ASSWDNSNQPQH
TRBV19,ASSSQTSILYEQY
TRBV20-1,SASRENIQY
TRBV4-3,ASSQAPGQGKGYT
TRBV2,ASSTPDRGSDSEQY
TRBV30,AWTAGEENEQF
TRBV27,ASSLSPGTGELF
TRBV30,AWSLLAGVYNEQF
TRBV6-5,ASSYSDQNTEAF
TRBV29-1,SVRDGNTGELF
TRBV7-6,ASSLSSAPGELF
TRBV7-3,ASSFYRTIY
TRBV7-6,ASSPQGRNEQF
TRBV6-5,ASSYTLAEGAQY
TRBV4-1,ASSLDRGREQY
TRBV13,ASSSPGTGDYGYT
TRBV7-9,ASSLANMGGTEAF
TRBV5-1,ASSFSISYEQY
TRBV2,ASSEGEGLSYEQY
TRBV5-8,ASSLFPDTDTQY
TRBV13,ASSTLSGELF
TRBV6-1,ASSERHLNSPLH
TRBV5-4,ASSSGSWTSETQY
TRBV11-3,ASSLEAYSETQY
TRBV28,ASSRRTGGNQPQH
TRBV18,ASSPGGGNQPQH
TRBV7-6,ASSFLFGGTGELF